The text below deals with one T cell receptor (beta chain). Amplification of TCR beta CDR3 regions was performed using RNA transcripts as template. First-round RT-PCR targeting the TCR CDR3 was performed with the HTBI primer set. One entry per CDR3 protein, called by TCRdb with MiXCR from the multiplex PCR reads. The table shows hundreds of thousands of distinct CDR3 sequences, with 15% to 20% occurring only once. These data are taken from a study of T cells in Graves' hyperthyroidism and ophthalmopathy. The germline V and J ends were trimmed by 0 bases and 6 bases, with 11 bases remaining between them. The germline V gene encodes CDR1 SGHNT and CDR2 YYREEE (reference sequence). This CDR3 spans 14 amino acids.

The sequence was obtained from a woman in her 30s with Graves' hyperthyroidism. The specimen sequenced was blood. The V call is TRBV5-4, the J call TRBJ2-3; the D gene is possibly TRBD1 (5 bases). The CDR3 nucleotides are TGTGCCAGCAGCTTGGTGGACAAAAAGGATACGCAGTATTTT. This sequence encodes CASSLVDKKDTQYF.